These 8 T cell receptor beta chains originate from one sample sequenced in a study of blood T cells in healthy people across ages. The authors ran a second PCR of 7 to 11 cycles using a sample-barcoded 5' primer and a J-beta primer mix. MiXCR, run by TCRdb on the 5' RACE reads, gives a single entry per CDR3 protein. Here the sample spans about 1.7 million distinct CDR3 sequences, roughly 27% being singletons. The source material was blood. Source of these receptors: a woman aged 30 to 39 in good health.

This clonotype turned up a few times. The rearrangement joins TRBV7-3 to TRBJ2-3; 10 bases are shared with TRBD2. Germline V gives CDR1 SGHTA, CDR2 FQGTGA. CDR3 length equals 15 residues. The V and J ends lost 4 bases and 6 bases, in that order; junction bases with no gene match: 7. CDR3: CASSSAGGPWDTQYF. The CDR3 DNA sequence: TGTGCCAGCAGCTCAGCGGGGGGGCCGTGGGATACGCAGTATTTT.

This clonotype was observed at least ten times. J is TRBJ2-1 and V is TRBV7-3, with TRBD2 as a possible D gene (6 bases). V shed 1 base and J shed 0 bases, with 10 bases lying between them. The CDR3 is 16 amino acids. Per the germline V gene, CDR1 is SGHTA and CDR2 is FQGTGA. DNA for the CDR3: TGTGCCAGCAGCTTAAGCGGGGACCTCTCCTACAATGAGCAGTTCTTC. Amino acids: CASSLSGDLSYNEQFF.

Many counts were recorded for this clonotype. This chain connects TRBV7-2 to TRBJ2-7; D is unresolved. The CDR3 covers 14 residues. Per germline, CDR1 SGHTA and CDR2 FQGNSA. V dropped 5 bases and J dropped 6 bases, with 17 bases sitting between them. CDR3 region: CASSPTGRLGEQYF. The CDR3 bases are TGTGCCAGCAGCCCCACCGGCAGGTTAGGCGAGCAGTACTTC.

The rearrangement links TRBV5-5 to TRBJ2-3, with 9 positions matching TRBD2. Per germline, CDR1 SGHKS and CDR2 YYEKEE (reference sequence). V lost 3 bases, J lost 4 bases, and 9 bases stayed unmatched. The CDR3 loop spans 16 amino acids. CDR3 nucleotide sequence: TGTGCCAGCAGCTGGGCCCCGCTAGCGGGATCAGATACGCAGTATTTT. Translated, it gives CASSWAPLAGSDTQYF.

This clonotype was seen a handful of times. This chain joins TRBV2 and TRBJ2-5, with D perhaps matching TRBD2 (6 bases). The DNA end is a closer match to TRBJ2-7, so the J assignment may be wrong. CDR1 and CDR2 from the germline V gene are SNHLY and FYNNEI. CDR3 length: 14 residues. The chain's CDR3 is CATREGVSGYEQYF. Here the CDR3 DNA reads TGTGCCACCAGAGAGGGAGTTAGCGGCTACGAGCAGTACTTC.

Comment on this clonotype: This clone may be a read error of a much larger clone one base away. V is TRBV5-5 and J is TRBJ2-5; possible D gene TRBD2, 5 bases. This CDR3 is 15 amino acids long. Looked up from germline, CDR1 is SGHKS and CDR2 is YYEKEE (reference sequence). CDR3: CVSSQTGNKRETQYF. In DNA, the CDR3 is TGTGTCAGCAGCCAGACCGGGAATAAGCGGGAGACCCAGTACTTC.

This chain links TRBV24-1 with TRBJ2-1; 7 nucleotides align to TRBD1. The V gene end was trimmed by 4 bases and the J gene end by 13 bases; junction bases not matched to a gene: 15. Germline V gene lookup returns CDR1 KGHDR and CDR2 SFDVKD. This CDR3 region has 15 residues. The DNA for the CDR3 is TGTGCCACCAGTGACCGTGACAGGGTGGGAGAGACCCAGTTCTTC. It codes for CATSDRDRVGETQFF.

The rearrangement joins TRBV4-1 to TRBJ1-1; maybe TRBD1 (6 bases). The V and J ends lost 2 bases and 6 bases respectively, with 13 bases between them. The CDR3 sequence is 14 residues long. The germline CDR1 and CDR2 sequences are MGHRA and YSYEKL. The CDR3 sequence: CASSQWRQDPEAFF. CDR3 DNA sequence: TGCGCCAGCAGCCAATGGAGACAGGACCCTGAAGCTTTCTTT.